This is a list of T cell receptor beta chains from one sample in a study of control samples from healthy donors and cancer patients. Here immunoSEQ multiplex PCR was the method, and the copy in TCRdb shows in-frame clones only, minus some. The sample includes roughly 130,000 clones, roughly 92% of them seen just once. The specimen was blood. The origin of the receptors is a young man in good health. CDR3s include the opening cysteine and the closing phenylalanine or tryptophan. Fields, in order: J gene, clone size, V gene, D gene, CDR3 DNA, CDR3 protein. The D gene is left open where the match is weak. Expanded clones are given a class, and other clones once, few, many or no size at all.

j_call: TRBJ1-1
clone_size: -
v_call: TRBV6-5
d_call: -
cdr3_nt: TGTGCCAGCAGTAATCAGTGGGGTGAAGCTTTCTTT
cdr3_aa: CASSNQWGEAFF

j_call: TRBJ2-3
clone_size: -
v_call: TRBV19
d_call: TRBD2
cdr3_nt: TGTGCCAGTAGTACAACTCGTAGCGGGAGAACAGATACGCAGTATTTT
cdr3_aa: CASSTTRSGRTDTQYF

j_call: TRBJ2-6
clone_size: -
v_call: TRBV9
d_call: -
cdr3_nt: TGTGCCAGCAGCCCCCGGCGGGACAGTGACTCTGGGGCCAACGTCCTGACTTTC
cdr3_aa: CASSPRRDSDSGANVLTF

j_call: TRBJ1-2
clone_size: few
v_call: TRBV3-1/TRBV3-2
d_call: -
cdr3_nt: TGTGCCAGCAGCCCCCTTTCATCTTTGAGAAATAACTATGGCTACACCTTC
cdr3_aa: CASSPLSSLRNNYGYTF

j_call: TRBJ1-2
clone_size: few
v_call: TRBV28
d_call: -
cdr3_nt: TGTGCCAGCAGCCTTACAGGGAATGGCCCTAACTATGGCTACACCTTC
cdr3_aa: CASSLTGNGPNYGYTF

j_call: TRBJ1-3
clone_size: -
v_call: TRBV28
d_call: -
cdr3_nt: TGTGCCAGCAGGGGTGGGGGGCCTACTGGAAACACCATATATTTT
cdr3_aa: CASRGGGPTGNTIYF

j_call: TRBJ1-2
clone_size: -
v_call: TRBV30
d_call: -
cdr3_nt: TGTGCCTGGAGTTCGGGGAGTTCTTATGGCTACACCTTC
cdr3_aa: CAWSSGSSYGYTF

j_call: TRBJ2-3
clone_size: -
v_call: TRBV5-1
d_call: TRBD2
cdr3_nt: TGCGCCAGTCAACCGGGACTAGCGTGGGGAGATACGCAGTATTTT
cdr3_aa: CASQPGLAWGDTQYF

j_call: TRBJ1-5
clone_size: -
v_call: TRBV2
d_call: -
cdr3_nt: TGTGCCAGCACCAGGGATAGCAATCAGCCCCAGCATTTT
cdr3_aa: CASTRDSNQPQHF

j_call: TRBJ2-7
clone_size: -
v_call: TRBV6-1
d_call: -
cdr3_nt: TGTGCCAGCAGTGATTCTACAACTGCCATCTCCTACGAGCAGTACTTC
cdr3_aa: CASSDSTTAISYEQYF

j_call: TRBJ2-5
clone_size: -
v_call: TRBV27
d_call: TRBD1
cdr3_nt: TGTGCCAGCACCCGGACAGGGGCGAAAGGAGAGACCCAGTACTTC
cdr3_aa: CASTRTGAKGETQYF

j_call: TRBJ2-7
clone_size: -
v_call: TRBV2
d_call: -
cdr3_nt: TGTGCCAGCGGCCTTGGCGGCTACGAGCAGTACTTC
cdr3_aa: CASGLGGYEQYF

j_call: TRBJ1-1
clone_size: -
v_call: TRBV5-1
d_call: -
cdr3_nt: TGCGCCAGCTCCCTACAGGGCGCAAACACTGAAGCTTTCTTT
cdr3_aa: CASSLQGANTEAFF

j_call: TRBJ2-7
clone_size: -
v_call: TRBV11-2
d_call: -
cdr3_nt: TGTGCCAGCAGCTTAGTTTTCGGGCAAGTCTCCTACGAGCAGTACTTC
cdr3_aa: CASSLVFGQVSYEQYF

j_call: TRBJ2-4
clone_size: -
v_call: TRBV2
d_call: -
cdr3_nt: TGTGCCAGCAGCGCGTACCAGGGGGGGTCAGCCAAAAACATTCAGTACTTC
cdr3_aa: CASSAYQGGSAKNIQYF

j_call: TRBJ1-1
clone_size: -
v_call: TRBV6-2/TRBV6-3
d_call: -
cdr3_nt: TGTGCCAGCAGTTATCAGGTTAAGGGCACTGAAGCTTTCTTT
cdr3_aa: CASSYQVKGTEAFF

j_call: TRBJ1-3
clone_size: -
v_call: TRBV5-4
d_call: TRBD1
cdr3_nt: TGTGCCAGCAGCCGACAGGGGGTTTTTTCTGGAAACACCATATATTTT
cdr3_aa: CASSRQGVFSGNTIYF

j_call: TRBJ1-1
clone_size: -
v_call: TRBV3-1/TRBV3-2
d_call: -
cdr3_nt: TGTGCCAGCAGCCAAGGTACAGCCTACGGAAACACTGAAGCTTTCTTT
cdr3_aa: CASSQGTAYGNTEAFF

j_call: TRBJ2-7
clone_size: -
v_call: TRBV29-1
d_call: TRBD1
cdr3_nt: TGCAGCGTTGTTAGGCCAGGGGGCTCCTACGAGCAGTACTTC
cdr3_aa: CSVVRPGGSYEQYF